The source of this TCR beta chain is a study of cytomegalovirus exposure and HLA in healthy donors. The PCR contained 60 Vbeta and 13 Jbeta primers. The repertoire was sequenced with immunoSEQ multiplex PCR; TCRdb's copy has only in-frame clones and lacks some. This sample has around 200,000 clones, with approximately 80% found just once. Study-wide results and limits: In a later analysis, HLA-associated TCR beta chains were more clonally expanded than equally common others.

There were likely unrecorded immune exposures, though donors were nominally healthy when sampled. Notes on this clone: Its antigen is as yet unknown.

The CDR3 is 15 residues long. After removal of 8 bases from V and 5 bases from J, the junction contained 14 bases not matched to a gene. CDR1 LNHDA and CDR2 SQIVND come from the germline V gene (reference sequence). The specimen was PBMCs. The chain recombines TRBV19 with TRBJ2-7; 8 bases are shared with TRBD1. The TCR originated in a middle-aged man in good health and CMV-seronegative. In nucleotides, the CDR3 is TGTGCCAGTTCTGACCCTGGACAGGGAGTCCACGAGCAGTACTTC. It translates to CASSDPGQGVHEQYF.